This note documents a single T cell receptor (beta chain) sequence. The data were obtained in a study of blood T cell repertoires in COVID-19. Study as a whole: Specimens from acute and convalescent COVID-19 originated in the United States, Italy and Spain.

As originally analysed: By means of reference gene primer amplification, nucleated cell counts were estimated. Some clones are missing from TCRdb's copy, which holds only in-frame ones; the method was immunoSEQ multiplex PCR. V and J calls and clone size are as listed in that table; D and trimming were resolved from the DNA. The sample has 130,000 to 150,000 clones, 84% seen once. Germline assignment: CDR1 SEHNR and CDR2 FQNEAQ (reference sequence). The V and J ends lost 4 bases and 1 base, in that order; junction bases with no gene match: 7. The CDR3 spans 16 residues. Input material: peripheral blood. The chain couples TRBV7-9 to TRBJ1-5, with 7 bases matching TRBD1. This receptor was identified in a human donor in a cohort sampled during active COVID-19. CDR3 sequence reads: CASSYWTGGSNQPQHF. The CDR3 DNA sequence: TGTGCCAGCAGCTACTGGACAGGCGGGAGCAATCAGCCCCAGCATTTT.